The rows below give T cell receptor beta chains drawn from one sample of a study of beta chain features in type 1 diabetes. Repertoires were generated with immunoSEQ multiplex PCR, while TCRdb's copy carries only in-frame clones and drops some. The profile shows about 660,000 clones, 11% to 15% of them singletons. Sequenced: naive CD4+ T cells from blood. The receptors come from a man between 18 and 35 years old with type 1 diabetes. Each CDR3 is given with its conserved first and last residue. The D gene is left open where the match is weak. Size is stated for part of the rows, as once, few or many counts, or as a class when the clone is expanded.

v_call	clone_size	j_call	d_call	cdr3_nt	cdr3_aa
TRBV7-2	.	TRBJ2-7	.	TGTGCCAGCAGCTCCGGGACAACCTACGAGCAGTACTTC	CASSSGTTYEQYF
TRBV14	.	TRBJ2-7	TRBD2	TGTGCCAGCAGCCAAAACGGAGGGACTAGCCAGTACTTC	CASSQNGGTSQYF
TRBV28	.	TRBJ1-4	.	TGTGCCAGCAGATCAATAAGACTGGGAGAAAAACTGTTTTTT	CASRSIRLGEKLFF
TRBV28	.	TRBJ2-3	.	TGTGCCAGCAGCTCGAGGGGCTTCACAGATACGCAGTATTTT	CASSSRGFTDTQYF
TRBV11-2	.	TRBJ2-3	.	TGTGCCAGCAGCCGTGCCACAGATACGCAGTATTTT	CASSRATDTQYF
TRBV7-7	few	TRBJ2-5	TRBD1	TGTGCTAGCAGCTTAGGGTCGGTGGGACAGGAGACCCAGTACTTC	CASSLGSVGQETQYF
TRBV2	few	TRBJ2-4	.	TGTGCCAGCAGGACCGCGACTAGAGGGGGGTACATTCAGTACTTC	CASRTATRGGYIQYF
TRBV6-5	.	TRBJ1-2	.	TGTGCCAGCAGTTACTCTGACCCGGACGGCTACACCTTC	CASSYSDPDGYTF
TRBV15	.	TRBJ1-5	.	TGTGCCACCAGCAGCTCGGTGAGCTTGGATCAGCCCCAGCATTTT	CATSSSVSLDQPQHF
TRBV30	.	TRBJ2-3	.	TGTGCCTGGAGTAAAACAGATACGCAGTATTTT	CAWSKTDTQYF
TRBV29-1	few	TRBJ1-2	.	TGCAGCGGAGGTGGGCGGCGAGGTGGCTACACCTTC	CSGGGRRGGYTF
TRBV5-1	.	TRBJ2-7	TRBD1	TGCGCCAGCAGCTTGGATGGGACAGGGGCCTACGAGCAGTACTTC	CASSLDGTGAYEQYF
TRBV7-3	.	TRBJ2-5	.	TGTGCCAGCAGCTTAACGGGCGACTCAAAGACCCAGTACTTC	CASSLTGDSKTQYF
TRBV7-2	few	TRBJ2-7	TRBD2	TGTGCCAGCAGCTTATGGCTAGCGGGGGGCTACGAGCAGTACTTC	CASSLWLAGGYEQYF
TRBV7-2	.	TRBJ1-1	.	TGTGCCAGCACCTTAGGACCTCAACGGCCAGCTTTCTTT	CASTLGPQRPAFF
TRBV18	.	TRBJ2-5	.	TGTGCCAGCTCACCAGGACAGCGACAAGAGACCCAGTACTTC	CASSPGQRQETQYF
TRBV30	few	TRBJ2-7	.	TGTGCCTGGTCCCCGGGACACGGATACGAGCAGTACTTC	CAWSPGHGYEQYF
TRBV5-1	few	TRBJ2-4	TRBD1	TGCGCCAGCAGCTCTGGACAGGCTATAGCCAAAAACATTCAGTACTTC	CASSSGQAIAKNIQYF
TRBV15	few	TRBJ1-2	TRBD1	TGTGCCACCAGCCCTGGACAGGGCTATGGCTACACCTTC	CATSPGQGYGYTF
TRBV7-9	few	TRBJ1-2	.	TGTGCCAGCAGCTTAAGGGCGGCGGGGAATAGCCTCTATGGCTACACCTTC	CASSLRAAGNSLYGYTF
TRBV18	few	TRBJ2-3	.	TGTGCCAGCTCGACTGACGCCTCTAGCACAGATACGCAGTATTTT	CASSTDASSTDTQYF
TRBV2	.	TRBJ1-1	TRBD1	TGTGCCAGCAGTGTATCCGGGGACAGGGGGTACGTTTTCTTT	CASSVSGDRGYVFF
TRBV4-3	.	TRBJ2-6	.	TGCGCCAGCAGCCAAGATCCTACGTGGCGGGTCCTGACTTTC	CASSQDPTWRVLTF
TRBV7-9	.	TRBJ2-7	.	TGTGCGGCGGGCCGAGACGGTGCGACCTACGAGCAGTACTTC	CAAGRDGATYEQYF
TRBV30	few	TRBJ1-4	.	TGTGCCTGGAGCGCACCCGGACGGCCAGTGGGAAAACTGTTTTTT	CAWSAPGRPVGKLFF
TRBV14	.	TRBJ1-2	.	TGTGCCAGCAGCCAAGATCAAAGTGGGGGGCGCTGGTATTACACCTTC	CASSQDQSGGRWYYTF
TRBV12-5	few	TRBJ1-2	TRBD1	TGTGCTAGTGGTTCCACAGGGGGCGGTTCGGGTTATGGCTACACCTTC	CASGSTGGGSGYGYTF
TRBV11-2	few	TRBJ2-7	TRBD2	TGTGCCAGCAGCTTATCTTCTAGCGGGGGACCCTACGAGCAGTACTTC	CASSLSSSGGPYEQYF
TRBV5-1	.	TRBJ2-2	.	TGCGCCAGCAGCTTGGCGGCGGGGCCGAACACCGGGGAGCTGTTTTTT	CASSLAAGPNTGELFF
TRBV7-2	once	TRBJ2-5	.	TGTGCCAGCAGCCCCCCCGGGCCGCCCGGGGAGACCCAGTACTTC	CASSPPGPPGETQYF
TRBV9	.	TRBJ2-7	TRBD2	TGTGCCAGCAGCGTAGGGCTAGCGGGGGCCCTGACATACGAGCAGTACTTC	CASSVGLAGALTYEQYF
TRBV7-2	.	TRBJ1-5	.	TGTGCCAGCAGCTTAGTCAGCGGAGATAGCAATCAGCCCCAGCATTTT	CASSLVSGDSNQPQHF
TRBV6-5	few	TRBJ2-5	TRBD1	TGTGCCAGCAGTTGGACAGGGGCTGAGACCCAGTACTTC	CASSWTGAETQYF
TRBV7-2	.	TRBJ2-7	.	TGTGCCAGCAGCCTCTTTACTCGGACAGCGTCCTACGAGCAGTACTTC	CASSLFTRTASYEQYF
TRBV18	few	TRBJ1-3	.	TGTGCCAGCTCTCCGAGGGGGGCTGCTGGAAACACCATATATTTT	CASSPRGAAGNTIYF
TRBV29-1	few	TRBJ2-7	TRBD2	TGCAGCGCAATGGGACTAGCAAACGAGCAGTACTTC	CSAMGLANEQYF
TRBV7-9	.	TRBJ2-7	.	TGTGCCAGCAGCCGAGGCCTCCCCGAGCAGTACTTC	CASSRGLPEQYF
TRBV7-2	.	TRBJ1-1	.	TGTGCCAGCAGCCCCCAAGTCACAGATTTGAACACTGAAGCTTTCTTT	CASSPQVTDLNTEAFF
TRBV30	few	TRBJ1-5	.	TGTGCCTGCCGGAGGGGCGATGGGAATCAGCCCCAGCATTTT	CACRRGDGNQPQHF
TRBV14	.	TRBJ2-3	TRBD2	TGTGCCAGCAGCCTCTCACTAGCGGGAGGAACAGATACGCAGTATTTT	CASSLSLAGGTDTQYF
TRBV2	few	TRBJ2-1	.	TGTGCCAGCAGTGAAGTTAATGAGCAGTTCTTC	CASSEVNEQFF
TRBV6-5	.	TRBJ1-1	.	TGTGCCAGCAGAAGGACTGAAGCTTTCTTT	CASRRTEAFF
TRBV28	.	TRBJ1-2	TRBD1	TGTGCCAACAGGGGATCTAACTATGGCTACACCTTC	CANRGSNYGYTF
TRBV2	few	TRBJ1-1	.	TGTGCCAGCAGTGAAGGGCCGATCACTGAAGCTTTCTTT	CASSEGPITEAFF
TRBV25-1	few	TRBJ2-3	TRBD2	TGTGCCAGCAGTGTTACTAGCGGGATAGAGGATACGCAGTATTTT	CASSVTSGIEDTQYF
TRBV7-9	few	TRBJ2-1	.	TGTGCCAGCAGCTCTCAGGAAAGATCAGGGAAGGATGAGCAGTTCTTC	CASSSQERSGKDEQFF
TRBV7-2	.	TRBJ2-7	.	TGTGCCAGCAGGGGTGGGTTGGCCCCGAAGTACTTC	CASRGGLAPKYF
TRBV18	.	TRBJ1-6	.	TGTGCCAGCTCACCGGACGTTGGTAGTTATTCACCCCTCCACTTT	CASSPDVGSYSPLHF
TRBV7-9	.	TRBJ1-6	.	TGTGCCAGCAGCCCCCCTGGGGGGGCTTCCCTCCACTTT	CASSPPGGASLHF
TRBV2	few	TRBJ2-5	.	TGTGCCAGCAGGGAAGGTGCAGAAGAGACCCAGTACTTC	CASREGAEETQYF